These T cell receptor beta chains were read from a single sample in a study of T-cell reconstitution after alpha-beta-depleted transplantation in children. TCRdb analysed the PCR reads with MiXCR anew, one entry per CDR3 protein. Of a few hundred thousand distinct CDR3 sequences in the sample, around a tenth were seen once. The starting material was peripheral blood, obtained 180 days after TCRalphabeta/CD19-depleted stem cell transplant. These receptors were obtained from a male patient under 10 years old who had a stem cell transplant for chronic granulomatous disease, so the T cells may come from the graft donor. Both conserved end residues are part of each CDR3. The D gene is left open where the match is weak. Rows give clone size only sometimes, using once, few, many, or a class for an expanded clone.

many	10	TRBV9	-	TRBJ2-1	CASSGNEQFF	TGTGCCAGCAGCGGTAATGAGCAGTTCTTC
few	13	TRBV2	-	TRBJ2-7	CASSEGAVYEQYF	TGTGCCAGCAGTGAGGGGGCCGTCTACGAGCAGTACTTC
few	15	TRBV27	-	TRBJ2-3	CASSLSQLSTDTQYF	TGTGCCAGCAGTTTGTCACAGCTCAGCACAGATACGCAGTATTTT
many	15	TRBV7-6	-	TRBJ2-2	CASSLAGTPTGELFF	TGTGCCAGCAGCTTAGCCGGGACACCAACCGGGGAGCTGTTTTTT
many	12	TRBV29-1	TRBD1	TRBJ2-1	CSALTGTSEQFF	TGCAGCGCCTTGACAGGGACCAGTGAGCAGTTCTTC
many	15	TRBV7-8	TRBD2	TRBJ2-4	CASSSPGLARNIQYF	TGTGCCAGCAGCTCACCGGGACTAGCGAGAAACATTCAGTACTTC
few	17	TRBV3-1	TRBD1	TRBJ2-7	CASSRRPGTGLWYEQYF	TGTGCCAGCAGTCGCCGTCCGGGGACAGGGCTATGGTACGAGCAGTACTTC
few	14	TRBV27	-	TRBJ2-7	CASSPAGADYEQYF	TGTGCCAGCAGCCCCGCCGGGGCAGACTACGAGCAGTACTTC
many	20	TRBV28	TRBD2	TRBJ2-5	CASSLYPKLAGGRGVKTQYF	TGTGCCAGCAGTTTATATCCTAAGCTAGCGGGAGGGCGTGGGGTAAAGACCCAGTACTTC
many	15	TRBV3-1	TRBD1	TRBJ2-7	CASSQGPDRAYEQYF	TGTGCCAGCAGCCAAGGACCAGACAGGGCCTACGAGCAGTACTTC
few	16	TRBV2	TRBD2	TRBJ2-3	CASSELRLAGTDTQYF	TGTGCCAGCAGTGAATTGAGGCTAGCGGGCACAGATACGCAGTATTTT
many	17	TRBV5-5	TRBD1	TRBJ2-3	CASSPRDRGRPSDTQYF	TGTGCCAGCAGCCCCCGGGACAGGGGGCGCCCTTCAGATACGCAGTATTTT
-	15	TRBV18	-	TRBJ2-3	CASSPIYRSTDTQYF	TGTGCCAGCTCACCCATCTACCGTAGCACAGATACGCAGTATTTT
few	15	TRBV4-3	-	TRBJ2-6	CASSNKGSGANVLTF	TGCGCCAGCAGCAACAAGGGTTCTGGGGCCAACGTCCTGACTTTC
-	15	TRBV11-2	-	TRBJ2-5	CASSLWDTTQETQYF	TGTGCCAGCAGCTTGTGGGACACTACCCAAGAGACCCAGTACTTC
many	16	TRBV5-5	-	TRBJ2-5	CASSLKGRVAQETQYF	TGTGCCAGCAGCTTGAAAGGCAGGGTTGCCCAAGAGACCCAGTACTTC
-	11	TRBV29-1	TRBD1	TRBJ1-2	CSGRTGYGYTF	TGCAGCGGAAGGACAGGTTATGGCTACACCTTC
many	16	TRBV20-1	TRBD2	TRBJ2-1	CSARSSGLAVYNEQFF	TGCAGTGCTAGATCTTCAGGACTAGCGGTTTACAATGAGCAGTTCTTC
many	14	TRBV10-3	-	TRBJ2-1	CAISEGRGAHEQFF	TGTGCCATCAGTGAAGGCAGGGGGGCTCATGAGCAGTTCTTC
many	16	TRBV12-3/TRBV12-4	-	TRBJ1-2	CASSLGAGALNYGYTF	TGTGCCAGCAGTTTAGGGGCGGGGGCCCTAAACTATGGCTACACCTTC
many	14	TRBV24-1	-	TRBJ1-2	CATSEPDRRHGYTF	TGTGCCACCAGTGAACCTGACAGGCGCCATGGCTACACCTTC
many	13	TRBV3-1	-	TRBJ2-5	CASSQGYQETQYF	TGTGCCAGCAGCCAGGGGTACCAAGAGACCCAGTACTTC
many	15	TRBV20-1	-	TRBJ2-2	CSARVRGRYTGELFF	TGCAGTGCTAGAGTACGAGGGAGGTACACCGGGGAGCTGTTTTTT
many	11	TRBV20-1	-	TRBJ2-3	CSASPGDTQYF	TGCAGTGCTAGCCCAGGAGATACGCAGTATTTT
many	13	TRBV3-1	TRBD2	TRBJ2-1	CASSGRAYNEQFF	TGTGCCAGCAGCGGGAGGGCCTACAATGAGCAGTTCTTC
few	16	TRBV20-1	TRBD1	TRBJ1-5	CSAIGQGHRSNQPQHF	TGCAGTGCTATAGGACAGGGGCATAGGAGCAATCAGCCCCAGCATTTT
many	13	TRBV20-1	-	TRBJ1-1	CSAESGRDTEAFF	TGCAGTGCTGAAAGCGGACGGGACACTGAAGCTTTCTTT
many	14	TRBV12-3/TRBV12-4	TRBD2	TRBJ2-1	CASRPGLADNEQFF	TGTGCCAGCAGACCGGGACTAGCGGACAATGAGCAGTTCTTC
many	17	TRBV11-1	-	TRBJ2-2	CASSLSQGTPNTGELFF	TGTGCCAGCAGCTTAAGTCAGGGGACCCCGAACACCGGGGAGCTGTTTTTT
many	13	TRBV10-3	-	TRBJ1-3	CAISASSGNTIYF	TGTGCCATCAGTGCCAGCTCTGGAAACACCATATATTTT
many	15	TRBV3-1	-	TRBJ1-5	CASSQDRRVNQPQHF	TGTGCCAGCAGCCAAGATCGCAGGGTGAATCAGCCCCAGCATTTT
once	18	TRBV5-1	TRBD1	TRBJ1-3	CASSLAPLGQGDGNTIYF	TGCGCCAGCAGCCTGGCCCCGCTCGGACAGGGGGACGGAAACACCATATATTTT
many	13	TRBV7-8	-	TRBJ2-2	CASSYVNTGELFF	TGTGCCAGCAGCTATGTGAACACCGGGGAGCTGTTTTTT
many	15	TRBV7-2	-	TRBJ1-6	CASSLLGRADSPLHF	TGTGCCAGCAGCTTATTGGGCAGGGCAGATTCACCCCTCCACTTT
many	12	TRBV29-1	TRBD2	TRBJ2-5	CSVGLAEETQYF	TGCAGCGTTGGACTAGCGGAAGAGACCCAGTACTTC
many	12	TRBV28	-	TRBJ1-2	CATLRGGDGYTF	TGTGCCACACTGAGAGGGGGGGATGGCTACACCTTC
many	13	TRBV29-1	TRBD1	TRBJ1-1	CSVDRQGVTEAFF	TGCAGCGTTGATCGGCAGGGGGTCACTGAAGCTTTCTTT
many	17	TRBV27	-	TRBJ2-4	CASTLRGGPIAKNIQYF	TGTGCCAGCACCTTGAGGGGGGGCCCCATAGCCAAAAACATTCAGTACTTC
few	15	TRBV5-4	-	TRBJ2-5	CASSLEGVPSTGQYF	TGTGCCAGCAGCTTGGAGGGCGTTCCCTCGACGGGCCAGTACTTC
many	16	TRBV7-9	TRBD2	TRBJ2-3	CASSSPGLAGPDTQYF	TGTGCCAGCAGCTCACCGGGACTAGCGGGACCAGATACGCAGTATTTT
many	11	TRBV6-2/TRBV6-3	-	TRBJ1-2	CASSYTYGYTF	TGTGCCAGCAGTTATACCTATGGCTACACCTTC
many	13	TRBV5-1	-	TRBJ2-3	CASSLGGSDTQYF	TGCGCCAGCAGCTTGGGGGGGTCAGATACGCAGTATTTT
many	14	TRBV18	-	TRBJ2-1	CASSPTGRNNEQFF	TGTGCCAGCTCACCAACAGGGAGGAACAATGAGCAGTTCTTC
many	13	TRBV12-3/TRBV12-4	-	TRBJ2-5	CASSLIGKETQYF	TGTGCCAGCAGTTTAATAGGGAAAGAGACCCAGTACTTC
many	14	TRBV12-3/TRBV12-4	-	TRBJ1-5	CASSLEQFNQPQHF	TGTGCCAGCAGTTTAGAGCAATTCAATCAGCCCCAGCATTTT
many	15	TRBV12-3/TRBV12-4	TRBD1	TRBJ2-2	CASSSRQGAVGELFF	TGTGCCAGCAGTTCCAGACAGGGGGCGGTCGGGGAGCTGTTTTTT
many	15	TRBV7-8	TRBD2	TRBJ2-7	CASSTSVGGSYEQYF	TGTGCCAGCAGCACCTCCGTGGGGGGGTCCTACGAGCAGTACTTC
many	12	TRBV9	-	TRBJ2-1	CASSALGDEQFF	TGTGCCAGCAGCGCCCTAGGGGATGAGCAGTTCTTC
many	15	TRBV27	-	TRBJ2-7	CASSWGGEGAYEQYF	TGTGCCAGCAGTTGGGGGGGGGAGGGGGCCTACGAGCAGTACTTC
many	11	TRBV21-1	-	TRBJ1-1	CASVISGEAFF	TGTGCCAGCGTAATCTCCGGCGAAGCTTTCTTT
few	17	TRBV20-1	-	TRBJ2-2	CCARDFAGNRNTGELFF	TGCTGCGCTAGAGATTTTGCAGGAAACCGCAACACCGGGGAGCTGTTTTTT
-	17	TRBV15	TRBD2	TRBJ2-1	CATSRDVLAGDLNEQFF	TGTGCCACCAGCAGAGATGTACTAGCGGGAGATCTCAATGAGCAGTTCTTC
many	16	TRBV7-3	-	TRBJ2-5	CASSRLGGLVSETQYF	TGTGCCAGCAGTAGACTCGGGGGGCTAGTTTCTGAGACCCAGTACTTC
many	12	TRBV29-1	-	TRBJ1-1	CSAGPTYTEAFF	TGCAGCGCGGGACCTACTTACACTGAAGCTTTCTTT